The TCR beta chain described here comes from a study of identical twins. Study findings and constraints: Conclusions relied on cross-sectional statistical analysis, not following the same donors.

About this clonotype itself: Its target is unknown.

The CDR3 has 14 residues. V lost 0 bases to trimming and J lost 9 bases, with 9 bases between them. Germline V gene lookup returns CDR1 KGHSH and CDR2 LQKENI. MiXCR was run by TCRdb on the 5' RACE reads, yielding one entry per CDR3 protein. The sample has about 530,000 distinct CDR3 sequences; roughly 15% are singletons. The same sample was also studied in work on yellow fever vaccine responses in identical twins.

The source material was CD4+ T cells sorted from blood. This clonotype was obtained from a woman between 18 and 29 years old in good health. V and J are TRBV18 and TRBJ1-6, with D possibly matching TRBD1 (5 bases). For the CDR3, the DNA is TGTGCCAGCTCACCACCAGGGGAAACTTCACCCCTCCACTTT. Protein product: CASSPPGETSPLHF.